This TCR beta chain emerged from a study of blood T cell dynamics during melanoma immunotherapy. Overall study results and limits: Disease-control patients' PBMC repertoires became either more clonal or more diverse at W3.

The method was immunoSEQ multiplex PCR; TCRdb's version includes in-frame clones alone and lacks a portion of them. This sample has 8,000 to 11,000 clones; roughly nine tenths occur once, and the top ten carry under 5%. As for this clone: Its antigen is not identified.

The CDR3 is 14 amino acids. The germline V and J ends were trimmed by 5 bases and 7 bases, with 17 bases remaining between them. Germline CDR1 MNHEY, CDR2 SMNVEV (reference sequence). Time point meaning: week 3, after first cycle of checkpoint inhibitor. One draw preceded checkpoint blockade; another followed its first cycle at week 3. Disease control meant complete response, partial response or stable disease at 12 weeks. Patients with prior systemic cancer treatment, concomitant immunosuppressants, or other active malignancies were excluded. The chain couples TRBV27 to TRBJ1-1, with D maybe TRBD1 (6 bases). The sample consisted of blood, taken from a patient treated with checkpoint blockade. The TCR was taken from a human donor with melanoma. The CDR3 sequence is CASSLKGGLGEAFF. CDR3 DNA sequence: TGTGCCAGCAGTCTCAAGGGGGGGCTAGGTGAAGCTTTCTTT.